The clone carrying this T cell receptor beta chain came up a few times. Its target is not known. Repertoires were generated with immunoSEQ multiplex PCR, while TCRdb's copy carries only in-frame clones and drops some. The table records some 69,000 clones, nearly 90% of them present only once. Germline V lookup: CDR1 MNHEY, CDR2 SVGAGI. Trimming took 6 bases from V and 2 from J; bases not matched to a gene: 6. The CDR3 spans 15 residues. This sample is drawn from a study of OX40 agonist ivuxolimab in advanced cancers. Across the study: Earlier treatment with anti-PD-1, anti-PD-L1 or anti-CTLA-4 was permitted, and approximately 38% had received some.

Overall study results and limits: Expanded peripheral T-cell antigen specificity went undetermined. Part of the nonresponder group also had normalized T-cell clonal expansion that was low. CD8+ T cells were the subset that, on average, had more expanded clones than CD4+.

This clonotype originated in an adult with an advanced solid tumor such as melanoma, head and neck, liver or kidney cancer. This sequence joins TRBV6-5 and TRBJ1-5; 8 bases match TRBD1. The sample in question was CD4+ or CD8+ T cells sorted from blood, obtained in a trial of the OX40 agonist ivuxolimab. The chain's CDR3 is CASRRTGRGNQPQHF. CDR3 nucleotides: TGTGCCAGCAGGCGGACAGGGAGGGGCAATCAGCCCCAGCATTTT.